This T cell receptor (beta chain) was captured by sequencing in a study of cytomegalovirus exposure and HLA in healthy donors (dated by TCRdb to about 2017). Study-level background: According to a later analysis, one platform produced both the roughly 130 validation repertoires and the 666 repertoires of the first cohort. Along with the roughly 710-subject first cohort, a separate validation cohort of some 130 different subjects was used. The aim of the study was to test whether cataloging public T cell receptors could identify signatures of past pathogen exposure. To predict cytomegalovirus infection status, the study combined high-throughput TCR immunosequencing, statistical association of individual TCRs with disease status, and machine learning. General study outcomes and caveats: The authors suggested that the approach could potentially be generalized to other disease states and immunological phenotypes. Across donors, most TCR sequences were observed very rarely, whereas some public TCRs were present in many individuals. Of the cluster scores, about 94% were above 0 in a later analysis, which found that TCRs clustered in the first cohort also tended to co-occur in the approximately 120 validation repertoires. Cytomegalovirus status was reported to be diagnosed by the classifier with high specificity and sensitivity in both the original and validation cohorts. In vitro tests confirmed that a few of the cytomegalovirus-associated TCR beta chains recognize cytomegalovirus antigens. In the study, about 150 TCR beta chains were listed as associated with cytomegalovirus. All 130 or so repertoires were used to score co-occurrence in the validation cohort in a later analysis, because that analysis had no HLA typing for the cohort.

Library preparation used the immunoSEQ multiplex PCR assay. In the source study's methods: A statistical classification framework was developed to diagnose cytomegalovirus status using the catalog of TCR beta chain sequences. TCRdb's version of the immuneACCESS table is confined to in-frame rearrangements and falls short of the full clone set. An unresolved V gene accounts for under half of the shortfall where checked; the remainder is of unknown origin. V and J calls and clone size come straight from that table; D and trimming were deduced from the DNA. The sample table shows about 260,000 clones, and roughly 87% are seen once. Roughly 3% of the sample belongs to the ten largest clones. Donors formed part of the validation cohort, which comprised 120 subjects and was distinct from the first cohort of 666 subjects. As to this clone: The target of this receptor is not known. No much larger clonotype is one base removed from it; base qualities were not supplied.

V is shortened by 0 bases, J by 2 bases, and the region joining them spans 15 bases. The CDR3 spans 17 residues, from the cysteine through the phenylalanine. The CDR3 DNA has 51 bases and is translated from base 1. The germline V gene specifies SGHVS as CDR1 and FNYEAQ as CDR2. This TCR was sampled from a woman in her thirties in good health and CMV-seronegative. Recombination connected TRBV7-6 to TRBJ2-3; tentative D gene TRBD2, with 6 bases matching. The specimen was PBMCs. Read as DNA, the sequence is TGTGCCAGCAGCTTAGCGCGAGGAGCGGGCTACACAGATACGCAGTATTTT. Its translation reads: CASSLARGAGYTDTQYF. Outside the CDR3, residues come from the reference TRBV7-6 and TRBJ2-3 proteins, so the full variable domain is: GAGVSQSPRYKVTKRGQDVALRCDPISGHVSLYWYRQALGQGPEFLTYFNYEAQQDKSGLPNDRFSAERPEGSISTLTIQRTEQRDSAMYRCASSLARGAGYTDTQYFGPGTRLTVL.